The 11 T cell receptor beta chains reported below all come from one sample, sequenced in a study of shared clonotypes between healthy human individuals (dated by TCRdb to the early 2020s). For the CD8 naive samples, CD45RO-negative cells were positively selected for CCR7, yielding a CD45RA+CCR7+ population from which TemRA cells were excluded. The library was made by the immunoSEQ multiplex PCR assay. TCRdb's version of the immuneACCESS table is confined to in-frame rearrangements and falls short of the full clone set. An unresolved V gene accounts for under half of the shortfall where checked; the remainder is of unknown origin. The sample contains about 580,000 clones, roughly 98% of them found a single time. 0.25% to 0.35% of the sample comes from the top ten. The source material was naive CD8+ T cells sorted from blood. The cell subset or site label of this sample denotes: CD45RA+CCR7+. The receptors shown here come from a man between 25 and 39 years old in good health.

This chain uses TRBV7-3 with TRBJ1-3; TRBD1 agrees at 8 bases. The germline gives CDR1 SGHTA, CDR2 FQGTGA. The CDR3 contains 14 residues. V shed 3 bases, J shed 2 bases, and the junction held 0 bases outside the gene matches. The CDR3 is CASSLDRAGNTIYF. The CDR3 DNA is TGTGCCAGCAGCTTGGACAGGGCTGGAAACACCATATATTTT.

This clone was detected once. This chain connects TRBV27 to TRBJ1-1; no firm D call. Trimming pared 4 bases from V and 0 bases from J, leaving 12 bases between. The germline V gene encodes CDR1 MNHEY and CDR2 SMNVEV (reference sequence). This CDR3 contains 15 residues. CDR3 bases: TGTGCCAGCAGTTCCATAGTGGGGATGAACACTGAAGCTTTCTTT. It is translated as CASSSIVGMNTEAFF.

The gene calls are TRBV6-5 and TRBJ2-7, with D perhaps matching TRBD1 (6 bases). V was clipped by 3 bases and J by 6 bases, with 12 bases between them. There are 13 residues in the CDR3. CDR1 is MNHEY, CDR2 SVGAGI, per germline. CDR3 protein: CASSYNRVGEQYF. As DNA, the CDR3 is TGTGCCAGCAGTTATAACAGGGTGGGCGAGCAGTACTTC.

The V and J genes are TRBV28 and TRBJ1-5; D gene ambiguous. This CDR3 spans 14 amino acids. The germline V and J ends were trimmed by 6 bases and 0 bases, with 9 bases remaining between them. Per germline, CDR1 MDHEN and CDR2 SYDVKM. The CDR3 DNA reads TGTGCCAGCAGAGACACATATAGCAATCAGCCCCAGCATTTT. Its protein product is CASRDTYSNQPQHF.

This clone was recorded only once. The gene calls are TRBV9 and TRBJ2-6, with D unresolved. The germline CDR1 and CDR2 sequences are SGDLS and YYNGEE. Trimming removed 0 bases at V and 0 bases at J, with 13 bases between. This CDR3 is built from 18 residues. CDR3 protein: CASSVARERSSGANVLTF. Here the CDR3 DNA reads TGTGCCAGCAGCGTAGCTAGAGAACGGAGCTCTGGGGCCAACGTCCTGACTTTC.

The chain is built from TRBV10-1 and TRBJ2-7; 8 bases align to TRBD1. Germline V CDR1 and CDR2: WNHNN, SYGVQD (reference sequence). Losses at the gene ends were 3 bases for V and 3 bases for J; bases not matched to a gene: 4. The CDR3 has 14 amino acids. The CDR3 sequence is CASSDQGALYEQYF. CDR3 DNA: TGCGCCAGCAGTGATCAGGGGGCCCTCTACGAGCAGTACTTC.

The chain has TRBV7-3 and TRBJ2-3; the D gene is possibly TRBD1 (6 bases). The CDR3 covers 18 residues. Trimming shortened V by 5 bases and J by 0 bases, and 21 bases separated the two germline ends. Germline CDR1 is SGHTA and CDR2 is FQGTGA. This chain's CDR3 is CASSLGPKGTKSTDTQYF. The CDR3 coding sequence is TGTGCCAGCAGCCTAGGCCCGAAAGGGACAAAAAGCACAGATACGCAGTATTTT.

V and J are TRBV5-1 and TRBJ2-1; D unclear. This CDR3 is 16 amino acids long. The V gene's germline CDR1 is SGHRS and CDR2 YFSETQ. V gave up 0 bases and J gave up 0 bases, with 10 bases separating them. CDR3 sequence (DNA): TGCGCCAGCAGCTTGGAAGGCTGGATCTCCTACAATGAGCAGTTCTTC. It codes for CASSLEGWISYNEQFF.

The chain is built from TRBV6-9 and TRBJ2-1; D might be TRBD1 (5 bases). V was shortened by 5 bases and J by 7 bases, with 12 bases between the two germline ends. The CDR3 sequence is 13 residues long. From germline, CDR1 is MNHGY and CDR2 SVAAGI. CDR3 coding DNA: TGTGCCAGCAGTCTCAGGGTAAGGAATGAGCAGTTCTTC. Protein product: CASSLRVRNEQFF.

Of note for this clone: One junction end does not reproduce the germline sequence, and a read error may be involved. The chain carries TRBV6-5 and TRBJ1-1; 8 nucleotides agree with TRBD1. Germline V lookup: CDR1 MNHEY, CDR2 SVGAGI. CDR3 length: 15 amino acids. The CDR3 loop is CATSYGTGMNTEAFF. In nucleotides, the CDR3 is TGTGCCACCAGTTACGGGACAGGCATGAACACTGAAGCTTTCTTT.

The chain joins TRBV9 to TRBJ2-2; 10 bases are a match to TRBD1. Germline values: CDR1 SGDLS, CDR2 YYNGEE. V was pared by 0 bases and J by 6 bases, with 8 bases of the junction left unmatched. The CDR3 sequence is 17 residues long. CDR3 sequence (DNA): TGTGCCAGCAGCGTAGTTGGGACAGGGGATTTGGCCGGGGAGCTGTTTTTT. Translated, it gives CASSVVGTGDLAGELFF.